The T cell receptor (beta chain) under discussion was sequenced for a study of T cell responses to AZD1222 COVID-19 vaccine. V lost 4 bases and J 1 base, leaving 12 bases between the germline ends. This CDR3 is 15 amino acids long. Germline V lookup: CDR1 SGHRS, CDR2 YFSETQ. This clone was recorded only once. The table came from immunoSEQ multiplex PCR; TCRdb's copy has only in-frame clones and leaves some out. The table records around 120,000 clones, around 89% of them present only once. The rearrangement links TRBV5-1 to TRBJ1-3; the D is unclear. This clonotype was sampled from an adult who received the AZD1222 COVID-19 vaccine. This specimen consisted of peripheral blood, obtained 28 days after the second AZD1222 dose. The CDR3 spells CASSPDGGSGNTIYF. In DNA form, the CDR3 reads TGCGCCAGCAGCCCGGATGGAGGTTCTGGAAACACCATATATTTT.